This T cell receptor beta chain was obtained from a study of response to subunit inactivated influenza vaccine. Study-level findings and limits: After each seasonal influenza vaccination, few new T cells are recruited, the authors suggested.

The germline CDR1 and CDR2 sequences are MNHEY and SVGEGT. The V end was cut by 7 bases, the J end by 5 bases, with 15 bases between. The CDR3 spans 14 residues. This clonotype showed up just a few times. Antigen unknown. TCRdb reprocessed the RT-PCR reads with MiXCR, giving one entry per CDR3 protein. The table lists more than 600,000 distinct CDR3 sequences, about 18% of them singletons, with 11% in the top ten. The receptor comes from a middle-aged man who received an inactivated influenza vaccine. The chain uses TRBV6-2 or TRBV6-3 and TRBJ2-1; perhaps TRBD1 as D (6 bases). The input for sequencing was PBMCs from blood, taken 5 days after vaccination. The CDR3: CASTTGTRNNEQFF. The CDR3 coding sequence is TGTGCCAGCACCACAGGGACCAGGAACAATGAGCAGTTCTTC.